Sequencing of this TCR beta chain was carried out in a study of Graves' ophthalmopathy and Graves' hyperthyroidism. Ophthalmopathy was moderately-to-severely active, CAS at least 3, NOSPECS at least 4, lasting under 3 months. Trimming took 6 bases from V and 3 from J; bases not matched to a gene: 12. There are 16 residues in the CDR3. CDR1 is SGHAT, CDR2 FQDESV, per germline (reference sequence). RNA transcripts served as template for amplifying TCR beta CDR3 sequences. RT-PCR was first run with HTBI primers, then multiplex PCR in a second round. TCRdb used MiXCR to reprocess the multiplex PCR reads, holding one entry per CDR3 protein. The sample yields approximately 480,000 distinct CDR3 sequences, about 15% seen once. The table lists this clonotype with many counts. Its antigen is currently unknown. Study findings and constraints: Ophthalmopathy versus stable hyperthyroidism: 13-signature model gave less than 90% sensitivity, 75% to 82% specificity.

The TCR comes from a woman aged 25 to 39 with Graves' ophthalmopathy. The sequencing sample was made of blood. The V gene is TRBV11-1, the J gene TRBJ2-7; 9 bases map to TRBD2. CDR3 region: CASRTESLAGLYEQYF. Written as DNA, the CDR3 is TGTGCCAGCAGGACAGAATCCCTAGCGGGACTCTACGAGCAGTACTTC.